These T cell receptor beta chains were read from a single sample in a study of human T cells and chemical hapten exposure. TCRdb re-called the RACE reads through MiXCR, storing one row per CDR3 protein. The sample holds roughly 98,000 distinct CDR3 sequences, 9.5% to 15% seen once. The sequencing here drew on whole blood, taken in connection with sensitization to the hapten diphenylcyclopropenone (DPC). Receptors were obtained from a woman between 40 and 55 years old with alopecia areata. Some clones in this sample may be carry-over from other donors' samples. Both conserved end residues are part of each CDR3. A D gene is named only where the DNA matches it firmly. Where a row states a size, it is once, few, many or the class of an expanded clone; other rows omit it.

TGCGCCAGCAGCTTGTCCGGGACCCCAGATACGCAGTATTTT	CASSLSGTPDTQYF	few	NA	TRBV5-1	TRBJ2-3
TGTGCCATCAGCCTCCCTAGCGGGATCAGTAACGAGCAGTACTTC	CAISLPSGISNEQYF	NA	TRBD2	TRBV10-3	TRBJ2-7
TGTGCCAGCAGCTTAGTCAGGGGGGGCAATGAGCAGTTCTTC	CASSLVRGGNEQFF	many	NA	TRBV7-2	TRBJ2-1
TGTGCCAGCAGTTACCGCCTGGGGACTGAAGCTTTCTTT	CASSYRLGTEAFF	NA	NA	TRBV6-5	TRBJ1-1
TGTGCCAGCAGCCCTACCGGGACGTTTACCTACGAGCAGTACTTC	CASSPTGTFTYEQYF	NA	NA	TRBV28	TRBJ2-7
TGCGCCAGCAGCCAAGATTATAGGGGCGAGCAGTTCTTC	CASSQDYRGEQFF	NA	NA	TRBV4-3	TRBJ2-1
TGTGCCAGCAGTTTGGGACTAGCGGGAATCGGGGAGCTGTTTTTT	CASSLGLAGIGELFF	few	TRBD2	TRBV12-3/TRBV12-4	TRBJ2-2
TGTGCCGTAACGTCCGGTCCCTACTATGGCTACACCTTC	CAVTSGPYYGYTF	many	NA	TRBV10-3	TRBJ1-2
TGCGCCAGCAGCCCGGGGACTAGCGGGGCTCAAGAGACCCAGTACTTC	CASSPGTSGAQETQYF	NA	TRBD2	TRBV5-1	TRBJ2-5
TGCAGCGTTGGCCCACAGAGGGTTCGAAACACTGAAGCTTTCTTT	CSVGPQRVRNTEAFF	few	NA	TRBV29-1	TRBJ1-1
TGCAGTGCCCCGAGATCGAACACCGGGGAGCTGTTTTTT	CSAPRSNTGELFF	many	NA	TRBV20-1	TRBJ2-2
TGTGCCACCAGCAGTGGAGGGTTCACCTACGAGCAGTACTTC	CATSSGGFTYEQYF	few	NA	TRBV15	TRBJ2-7
TGCAGTGCTAGGGAAAACACTGAAGCTTTCTTT	CSARENTEAFF	NA	NA	TRBV20-1	TRBJ1-1
TGTGCCAGCAGTTCTCGGGGGGAGGCAGATACGCAGTATTTT	CASSSRGEADTQYF	NA	TRBD2	TRBV6-6	TRBJ2-3
TGTGCCAGCAGCTTTATAAGCGGGAACTCGGATGAGCAGTTCTTC	CASSFISGNSDEQFF	few	TRBD2	TRBV11-2	TRBJ2-1
TGTGCCAGCAGCTTGGCGTCTACAGGGCTCGCGACCCAGCATTTT	CASSLASTGLATQHF	NA	NA	TRBV5-5	TRBJ1-5
TGTGCCAGCAGCCCCGGTGGGGGTTACAATGAGCAGTTCTTC	CASSPGGGYNEQFF	many	NA	TRBV9	TRBJ2-1
TGTGCCAGCAGCCAAGATCGGCATTCTGAAGCTTTCTTT	CASSQDRHSEAFF	NA	NA	TRBV3-1	TRBJ1-1
TGCGCCAGCAGTGCAGGGAACGAAGCTTTCTTT	CASSAGNEAFF	few	NA	TRBV10-2	TRBJ1-1
TGTGCCAGCAGTCGGGACCCAGGCTCTGGGGCCAACGTCCTGACTTTC	CASSRDPGSGANVLTF	NA	NA	TRBV6-6	TRBJ2-6
TGCGCCAGCAGCCAAGATTATGACGGAAACACCATATATTTT	CASSQDYDGNTIYF	NA	NA	TRBV4-3	TRBJ1-3
TGTGCCAGCAGTGCCCCGGGTTACTCTGAAGCTTTCTTT	CASSAPGYSEAFF	many	NA	TRBV25-1	TRBJ1-1
TGCGCCAGCAGCATATTATCCGGTGAGGCAACTGAAGCTTTCTTT	CASSILSGEATEAFF	many	NA	TRBV5-1	TRBJ1-1
TGTGCCAGCAGCCCTAGCGGGAGCCCCTACACCGGGGAGCTGTTTTTT	CASSPSGSPYTGELFF	few	TRBD2	TRBV7-3	TRBJ2-2
TGCAGTGCTAGAGAACAGGGAGGCTATGGCTACACCTTC	CSAREQGGYGYTF	many	NA	TRBV20-1	TRBJ1-2
TGTGCCAGCAGCCGACAGGGGGGTGAAGCTTTCTTT	CASSRQGGEAFF	many	TRBD1	TRBV7-3	TRBJ1-1
TGTGCCAGCAGGGACAGCGGGGGTGGTATGCAGTTCTTC	CASRDSGGGMQFF	NA	NA	TRBV21-1	TRBJ2-1
TGTGCCAGTAGCCCGGGACAGGGGATCAACGAGCAGTACTTC	CASSPGQGINEQYF	few	TRBD1	TRBV19	TRBJ2-7
TGTGCCAGCAGCCAGGGGGCTTACGAGCAGTCCTTC	CASSQGAYEQSF	few	TRBD1	TRBV7-2	TRBJ2-7
TGTGCCAGCAGTGACCCAGGGAAAGAGACCCAGTACTTC	CASSDPGKETQYF	NA	NA	TRBV2	TRBJ2-5
TGTGCCAGCAGCTTAGCGCCAGGAGTCAATGAGCAGTTCTTC	CASSLAPGVNEQFF	NA	NA	TRBV7-8	TRBJ2-1
TGTGCCACCTGGGGACTAGCGGGAAACACCGGGGAGCTGCTTTTT	CATWGLAGNTGELLF	NA	TRBD2	TRBV15	TRBJ2-2
TGTGCCAGCAGCTCGGAGACACCGGAGACCCAGTACTTC	CASSSETPETQYF	NA	NA	TRBV7-9	TRBJ2-5
TGTGCCAGCAGCCTTGCCCATAGGGGAGGGGAGACCCAGTACTTC	CASSLAHRGGETQYF	many	TRBD2	TRBV3-1	TRBJ2-5
TGTGCCACCGGGATCTCCTACAATGAGCAGTTCTTC	CATGISYNEQFF	NA	NA	TRBV24-1	TRBJ2-1
TGTGCCAGCAGCCGCATGAGCTCCTACGAGCAGTACTTC	CASSRMSSYEQYF	many	NA	TRBV11-2	TRBJ2-7
TGTGCCAGCAGCTGGGAGGCGGCCCCTTATGGCTACACCTTC	CASSWEAAPYGYTF	few	NA	TRBV7-9	TRBJ1-2
TGTGCCAGCAGTGCCCGGGACACCTCCTACAACTATGGCTACACCTTC	CASSARDTSYNYGYTF	NA	NA	TRBV6-2/TRBV6-3	TRBJ1-2
TGTGCCACCCGACAGGGGGCTGGCGGGGAGCTGTTTTTT	CATRQGAGGELFF	NA	TRBD1	TRBV3-1	TRBJ2-2
TGTGCCAGCACCAGGGACAGGGGCTACGAGCAGTACTTC	CASTRDRGYEQYF	few	TRBD1	TRBV28	TRBJ2-7
TGTGCCAGCAGCTTAGTAGGCGGAGACTATGGCTACACCTTC	CASSLVGGDYGYTF	many	NA	TRBV7-2	TRBJ1-2
TGCAGCGTTCGGAGAACTAGCGGGACCACAGATACGCAGTATTTT	CSVRRTSGTTDTQYF	NA	TRBD2	TRBV29-1	TRBJ2-3